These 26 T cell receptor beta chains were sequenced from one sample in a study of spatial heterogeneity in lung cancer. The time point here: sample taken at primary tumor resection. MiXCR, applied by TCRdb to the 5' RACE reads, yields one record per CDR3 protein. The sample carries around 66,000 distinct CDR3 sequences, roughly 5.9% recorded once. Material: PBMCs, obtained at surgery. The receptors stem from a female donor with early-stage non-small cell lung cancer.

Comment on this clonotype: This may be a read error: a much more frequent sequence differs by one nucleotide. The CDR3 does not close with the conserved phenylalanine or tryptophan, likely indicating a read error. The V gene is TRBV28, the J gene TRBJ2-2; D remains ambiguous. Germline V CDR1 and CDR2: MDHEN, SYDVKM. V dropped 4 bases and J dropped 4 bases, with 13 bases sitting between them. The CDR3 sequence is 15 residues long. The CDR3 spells CASSWTEISTGELFS. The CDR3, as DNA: TGTGCCAGCAGTTGGACGGAAATATCCACCGGGGAGCTGTTTTCT.

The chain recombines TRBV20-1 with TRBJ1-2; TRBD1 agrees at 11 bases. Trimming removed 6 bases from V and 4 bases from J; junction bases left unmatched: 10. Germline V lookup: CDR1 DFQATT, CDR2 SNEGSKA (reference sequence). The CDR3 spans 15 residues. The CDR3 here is CSARRTGGASYGYTF. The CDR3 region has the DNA TGCAGTGCCCGGAGGACAGGGGGCGCAAGCTATGGCTACACCTTC.

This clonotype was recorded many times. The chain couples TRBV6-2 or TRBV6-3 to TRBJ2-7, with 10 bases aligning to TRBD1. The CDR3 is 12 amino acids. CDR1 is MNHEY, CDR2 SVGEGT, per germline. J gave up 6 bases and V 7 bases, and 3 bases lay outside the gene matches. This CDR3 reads CASTDRGAEQYF. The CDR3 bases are TGTGCCAGCACGGACAGGGGGGCCGAGCAGTACTTC.

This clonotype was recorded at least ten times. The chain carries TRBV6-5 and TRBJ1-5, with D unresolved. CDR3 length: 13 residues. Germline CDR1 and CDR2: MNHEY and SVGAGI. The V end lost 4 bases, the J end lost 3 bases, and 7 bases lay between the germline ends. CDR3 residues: CASSSVPNQPQHF. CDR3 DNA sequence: TGTGCCAGCAGTTCAGTACCCAATCAGCCCCAGCATTTT.

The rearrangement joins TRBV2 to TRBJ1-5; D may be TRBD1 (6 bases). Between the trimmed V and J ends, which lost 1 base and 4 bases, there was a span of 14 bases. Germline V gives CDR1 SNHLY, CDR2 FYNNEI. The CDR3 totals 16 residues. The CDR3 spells CASSEGGGRFNQPQHF. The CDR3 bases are TGTGCCAGCAGTGAAGGGGGGGGGCGTTTTAATCAGCCCCAGCATTTT.

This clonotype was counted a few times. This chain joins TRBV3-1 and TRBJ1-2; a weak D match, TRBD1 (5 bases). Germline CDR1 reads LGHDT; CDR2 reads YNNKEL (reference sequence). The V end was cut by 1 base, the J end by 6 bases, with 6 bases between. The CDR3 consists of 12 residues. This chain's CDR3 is CASSQGQNGYTF. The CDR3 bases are TGTGCCAGCAGCCAAGGACAGAATGGCTACACCTTC.

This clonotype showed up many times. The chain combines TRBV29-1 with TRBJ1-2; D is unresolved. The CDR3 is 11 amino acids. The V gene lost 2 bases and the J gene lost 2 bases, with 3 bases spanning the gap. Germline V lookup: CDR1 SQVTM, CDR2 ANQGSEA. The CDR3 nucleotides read TGCAGCGTTGAACAGAACTATGGCTACACCTTC. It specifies CSVEQNYGYTF.

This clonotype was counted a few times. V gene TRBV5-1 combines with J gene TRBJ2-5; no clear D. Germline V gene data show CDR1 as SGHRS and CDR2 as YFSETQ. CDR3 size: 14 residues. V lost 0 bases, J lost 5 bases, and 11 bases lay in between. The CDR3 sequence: CASSLARSEETQYF. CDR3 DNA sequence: TGCGCCAGCAGCTTGGCGCGATCTGAGGAGACCCAGTACTTC.

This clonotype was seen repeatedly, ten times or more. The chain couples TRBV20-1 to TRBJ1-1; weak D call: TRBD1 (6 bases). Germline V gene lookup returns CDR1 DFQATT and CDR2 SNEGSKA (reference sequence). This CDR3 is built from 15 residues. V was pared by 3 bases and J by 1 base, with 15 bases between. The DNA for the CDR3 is TGCAGTGCTAGCGTTACCGGGACACCGAACACTGAAGCTTTCTTT. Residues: CSASVTGTPNTEAFF.

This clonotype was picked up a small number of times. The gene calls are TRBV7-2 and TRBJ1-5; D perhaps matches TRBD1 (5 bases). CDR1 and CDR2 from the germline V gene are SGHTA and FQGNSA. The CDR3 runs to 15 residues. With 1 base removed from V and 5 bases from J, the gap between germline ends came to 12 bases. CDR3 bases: TGTGCCAGCAGCTTAGGGGCAGGGATGGATCAGCCCCAGCATTTT. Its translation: CASSLGAGMDQPQHF. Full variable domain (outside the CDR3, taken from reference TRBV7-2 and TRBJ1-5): GAGVSQSPSNKVTEKGKDVELRCDPISGHTALYWYRQSLGQGLEFLIYFQGNSAPDKSGLPSDRFSAERTGGSVSTLTIQRTQQEDSAVYLCASSLGAGMDQPQHFGDGTRLSIL.

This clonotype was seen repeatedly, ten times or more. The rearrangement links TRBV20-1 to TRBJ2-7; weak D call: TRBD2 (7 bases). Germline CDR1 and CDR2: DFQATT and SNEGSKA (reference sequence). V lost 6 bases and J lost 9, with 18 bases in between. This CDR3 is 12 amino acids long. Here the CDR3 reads CSAREGGEVQYF. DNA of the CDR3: TGCAGTGCGAGGGAGGGGGGCGAAGTGCAGTACTTC.

CDR3 region: CASGLRGNTEAFF. Here the CDR3 DNA reads TGTGCTAGTGGTTTGCGAGGGAACACTGAAGCTTTCTTT. This sequence joins TRBV12-5 and TRBJ1-1; no clear D. V lost 2 bases and J 1 base, leaving 5 bases between the germline ends. CDR3 length: 13 residues. CDR1 is LGHNT, CDR2 FRNRAP, per germline.

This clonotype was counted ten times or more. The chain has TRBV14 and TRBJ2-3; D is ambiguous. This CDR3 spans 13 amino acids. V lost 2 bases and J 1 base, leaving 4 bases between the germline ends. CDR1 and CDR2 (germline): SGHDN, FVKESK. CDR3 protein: CASSQQGTDTQYF. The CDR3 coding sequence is TGTGCCAGCAGCCAACAGGGCACAGATACGCAGTATTTT.

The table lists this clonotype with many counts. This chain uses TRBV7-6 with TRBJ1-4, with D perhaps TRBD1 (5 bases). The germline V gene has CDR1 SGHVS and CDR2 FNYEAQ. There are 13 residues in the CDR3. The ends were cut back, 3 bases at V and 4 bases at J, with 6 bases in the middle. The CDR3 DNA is TGTGCCAGCAGCTTGGGGGTTAATGAAAAACTGTTTTTT. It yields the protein CASSLGVNEKLFF.

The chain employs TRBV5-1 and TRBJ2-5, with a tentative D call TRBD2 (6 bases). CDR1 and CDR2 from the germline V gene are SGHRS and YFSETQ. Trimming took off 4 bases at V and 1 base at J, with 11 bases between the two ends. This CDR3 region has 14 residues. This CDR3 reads CASSQGLTQETQYF. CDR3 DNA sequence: TGCGCCAGCAGCCAGGGACTGACCCAAGAGACCCAGTACTTC. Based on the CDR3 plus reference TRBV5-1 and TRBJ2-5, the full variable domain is KAGVTQTPRYLIKTRGQQVTLSCSPISGHRSVSWYQQTPGQGLQFLFEYFSETQRNKGNFPGRFSGRQFSNSRSEMNVSTLELGDSALYLCASSQGLTQETQYFGPGTRLLVL.

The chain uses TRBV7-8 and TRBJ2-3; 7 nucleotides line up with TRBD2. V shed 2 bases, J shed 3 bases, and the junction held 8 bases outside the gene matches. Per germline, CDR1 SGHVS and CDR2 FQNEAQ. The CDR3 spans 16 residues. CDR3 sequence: CASSLYTRGVTDTQYF. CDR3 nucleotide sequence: TGTGCCAGCAGCTTATATACCCGGGGGGTGACAGATACGCAGTATTTT.

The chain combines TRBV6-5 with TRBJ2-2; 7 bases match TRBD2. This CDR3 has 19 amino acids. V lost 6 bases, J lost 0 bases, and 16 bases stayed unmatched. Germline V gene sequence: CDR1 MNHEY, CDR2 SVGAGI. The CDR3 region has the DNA TGTGCCAGCAGACCCAACCCCCGACTAGCAGTCTCGAACACCGGGGAGCTGTTTTTT. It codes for CASRPNPRLAVSNTGELFF.

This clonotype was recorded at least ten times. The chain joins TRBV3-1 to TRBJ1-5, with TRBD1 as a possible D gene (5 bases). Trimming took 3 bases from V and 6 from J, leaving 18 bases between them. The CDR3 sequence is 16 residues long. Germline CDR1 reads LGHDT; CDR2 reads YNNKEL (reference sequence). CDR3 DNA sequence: TGTGCCAGCAGCCAGGGCCTCCGGGACGAAAGTCAGCCCCAGCATTTT. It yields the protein CASSQGLRDESQPQHF.

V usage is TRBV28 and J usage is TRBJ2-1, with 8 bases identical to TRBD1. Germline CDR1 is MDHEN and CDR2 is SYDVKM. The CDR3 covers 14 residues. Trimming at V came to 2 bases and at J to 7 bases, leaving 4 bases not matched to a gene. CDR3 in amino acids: CASSLTRGRNEQFF. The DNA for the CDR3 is TGTGCCAGCAGTTTAACCAGGGGGCGGAATGAGCAGTTCTTC.

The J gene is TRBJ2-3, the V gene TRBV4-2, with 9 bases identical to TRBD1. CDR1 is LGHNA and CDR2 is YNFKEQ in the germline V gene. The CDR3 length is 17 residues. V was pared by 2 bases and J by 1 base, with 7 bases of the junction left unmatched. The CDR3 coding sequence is TGTGCCAGCAGCCAAAGATCGGGGACAGGGCGCACAGATACGCAGTATTTT. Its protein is CASSQRSGTGRTDTQYF.

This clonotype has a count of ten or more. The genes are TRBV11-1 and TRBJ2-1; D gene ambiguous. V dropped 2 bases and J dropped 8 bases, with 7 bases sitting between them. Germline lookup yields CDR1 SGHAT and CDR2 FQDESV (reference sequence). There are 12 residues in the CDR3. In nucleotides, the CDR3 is TGTGCCAGCAGCTTATCAGGTTATGAGCAGTTCTTC. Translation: CASSLSGYEQFF.

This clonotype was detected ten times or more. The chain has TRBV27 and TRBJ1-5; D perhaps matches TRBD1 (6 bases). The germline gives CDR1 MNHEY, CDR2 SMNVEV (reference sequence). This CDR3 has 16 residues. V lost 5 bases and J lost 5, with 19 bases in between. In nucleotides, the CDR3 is TGTGCCAGCAGTGAACAGGGCCTCCTCCGGGATCAGCCCCAGCATTTT. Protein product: CASSEQGLLRDQPQHF.

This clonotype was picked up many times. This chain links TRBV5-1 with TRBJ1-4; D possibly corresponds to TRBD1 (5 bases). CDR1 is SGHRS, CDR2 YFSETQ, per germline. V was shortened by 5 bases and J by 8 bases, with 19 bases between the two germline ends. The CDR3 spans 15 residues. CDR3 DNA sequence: TGCGCCAGCAGAACCTTCGGGACGACTGGAGAAAAACTGTTTTTT. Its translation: CASRTFGTTGEKLFF.

CDR3 in DNA: TGTGCCAGCAGCTCGGGACCCGGAGGCACTGAAGCTTTCTTT. Translated: CASSSGPGGTEAFF. The rearrangement uses TRBV7-9 and TRBJ1-1; the D gene is possibly TRBD1 (5 bases). Germline CDR1 is SEHNR and CDR2 is FQNEAQ (reference sequence). The CDR3 length is 14 residues. The V end lost 4 bases, the J end lost 4 bases, and 13 bases lay between the germline ends.

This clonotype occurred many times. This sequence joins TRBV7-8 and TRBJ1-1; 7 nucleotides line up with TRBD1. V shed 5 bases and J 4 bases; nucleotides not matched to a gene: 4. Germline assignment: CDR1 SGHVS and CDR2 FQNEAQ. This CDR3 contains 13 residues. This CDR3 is CASSLQGITEAFF. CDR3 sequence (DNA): TGTGCCAGCAGCCTACAGGGGATCACTGAAGCTTTCTTT.

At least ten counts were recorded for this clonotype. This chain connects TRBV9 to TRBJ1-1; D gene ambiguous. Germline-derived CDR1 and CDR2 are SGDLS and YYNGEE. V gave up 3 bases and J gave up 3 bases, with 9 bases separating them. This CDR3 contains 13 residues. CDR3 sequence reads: CASSGQLDTEAFF. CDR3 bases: TGTGCCAGCAGCGGGCAGTTGGACACTGAAGCTTTCTTT.